The source of this T cell receptor beta chain is a study of cytomegalovirus exposure and HLA in healthy donors. Findings of the study overall: Researchers reported in a later analysis that common viral pathogens appeared linked to several top clusters. Published work reported that the classifier diagnosed cytomegalovirus status with high specificity and sensitivity.

Notes on this clone: As yet, its antigen is unknown.

Use of 60 Vbeta and 13 Jbeta primers characterized the PCR. Produced via immunoSEQ multiplex PCR; TCRdb's table is partial and in-frame only. Of about 77,000 clones in the sample, around 78% are singletons; the top ten hold around 3%. The receptor was isolated from a man aged 35 to 55 in good health and CMV-seronegative. The sequenced sample consisted of PBMCs.

The CDR3 DNA is TGTGCCAGCAGCGCTCGGGGTGAAGAGCACTATGGCTACACCTTC. This codes for CASSARGEEHYGYTF. This chain links TRBV7-9 with TRBJ1-2; D uncertain. Per the germline V gene, CDR1 is SEHNR and CDR2 is FQNEAQ (reference sequence). V was cut by 5 bases and J by 3 bases, with 16 bases left in between. The length of the CDR3 is 15 residues.